The source of this T cell receptor beta chain is a study of T cell changes during pregnancy in multiple sclerosis (dated by TCRdb to between 2018 and 2020). Regarding the complete study: Changes in the T cell repertoire over the course of pregnancy were examined in this study in women with multiple sclerosis.

Libraries came from the immunoSEQ multiplex PCR assay. TCRdb re-hosts the immuneACCESS table, in-frame sequences only. Its copies lack some clones; in the studies checked, an unresolved V gene accounts for under half of them, and the cause for the rest is not known. This sample lists about 100,000 clones; roughly 90% were detected once. 1.9% of the sample lies in the top ten. In regard to this clone: No antigen is known for it. No base quality information exists; no much larger clone differs at one position.

Based on the germline V gene (reference sequence), the CDR1 and CDR2 sequences are LNHNV and YYDKDF. The V end gives up 1 base and the J end 3 bases, leaving 8 bases in the junction not matched to a gene. Reading from cysteine to phenylalanine, the CDR3 counts 17 amino acids. Of all the DNA, just the CDR3 is kept, 51 bases in frame from base 1. Sequenced material: peripheral blood, taken after pregnancy. The V gene is TRBV15 and the J gene is TRBJ2-3, with TRBD1 identical over 9 junction bases. The TCR was taken from a female donor with multiple sclerosis, enrolled in a pregnancy study. The CDR3 corresponds to CATSRGRYRGRTDTQYF. The nucleotides are TGTGCCACCAGCAGAGGACGCTACAGGGGGCGGACAGATACGCAGTATTTT. Reference TRBV15 and TRBJ2-3 proteins supply the regions before and after the CDR3; the full variable domain is: DAMVIQNPRYQVTQFGKPVTLSCSQTLNHNVMYWYQQKSSQAPKLLFHYYDKDFNNEADTPDNFQSRRPNTSFCFLDIRSPGLGDTAMYLCATSRGRYRGRTDTQYFGPGTRLTVL.